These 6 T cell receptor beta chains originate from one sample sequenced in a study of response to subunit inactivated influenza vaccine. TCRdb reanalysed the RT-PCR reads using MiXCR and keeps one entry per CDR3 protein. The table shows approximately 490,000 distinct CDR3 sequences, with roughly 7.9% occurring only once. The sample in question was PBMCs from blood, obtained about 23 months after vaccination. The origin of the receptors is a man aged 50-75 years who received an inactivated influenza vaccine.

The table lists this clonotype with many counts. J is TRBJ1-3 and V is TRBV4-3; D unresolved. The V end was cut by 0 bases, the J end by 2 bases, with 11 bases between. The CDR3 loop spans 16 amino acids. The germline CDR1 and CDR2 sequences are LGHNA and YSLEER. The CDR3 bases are TGCGCCAGCAGCCAAGATGGCGGGCTGGCTGGAAACACCATATATTTT. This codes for CASSQDGGLAGNTIYF.

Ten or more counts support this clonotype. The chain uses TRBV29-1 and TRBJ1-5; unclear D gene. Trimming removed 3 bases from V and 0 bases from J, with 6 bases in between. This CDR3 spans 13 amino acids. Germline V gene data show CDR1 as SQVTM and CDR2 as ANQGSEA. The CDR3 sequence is CSVEENSNQPQHF. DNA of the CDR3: TGCAGCGTTGAGGAAAATAGCAATCAGCCCCAGCATTTT.

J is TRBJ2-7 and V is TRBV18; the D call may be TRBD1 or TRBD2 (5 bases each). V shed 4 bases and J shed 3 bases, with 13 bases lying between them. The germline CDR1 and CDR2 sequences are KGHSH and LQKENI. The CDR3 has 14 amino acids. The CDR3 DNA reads TGTGCCAGCTCACGAGGGGCCCCGAACTACGAGCAGTACTTC. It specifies CASSRGAPNYEQYF.

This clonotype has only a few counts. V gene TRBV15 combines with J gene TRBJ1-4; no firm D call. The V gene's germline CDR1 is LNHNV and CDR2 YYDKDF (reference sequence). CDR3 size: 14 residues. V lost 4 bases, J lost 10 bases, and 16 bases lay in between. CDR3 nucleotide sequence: TGTGCCACCAGCACGAGGACGGGTGGCGGAAAACTGTTTTTT. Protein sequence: CATSTRTGGGKLFF.

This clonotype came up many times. The CDR3 region is CASSEGSSPLHF. The CDR3 DNA follows: TGTGCCAGCAGTGAAGGGAGTTCACCCCTCCACTTT. The V gene is TRBV25-1, the J gene TRBJ1-6; the D is unclear. The ends were cut back, 2 bases at V and 9 bases at J, with 5 bases in the middle. CDR3 length: 12 residues. Germline V gene lookup returns CDR1 MGHDK and CDR2 SYGVNS. Combining the CDR3 with reference TRBV25-1 and TRBJ1-6 gives the whole variable domain EADIYQTPRYLVIGTGKKITLECSQTMGHDKMYWYQQDPGMELHLIHYSYGVNSTEKGDLSSESTVSRIRTEHFPLTLESARPSHTSQYLCASSEGSSPLHFGNGTRLTVT.

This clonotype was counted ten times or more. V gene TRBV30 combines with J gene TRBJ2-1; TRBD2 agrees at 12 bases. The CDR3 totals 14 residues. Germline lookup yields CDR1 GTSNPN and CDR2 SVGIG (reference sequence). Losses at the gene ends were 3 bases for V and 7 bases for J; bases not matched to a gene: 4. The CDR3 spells CAWRTSGRRNEQFF. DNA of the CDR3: TGTGCCTGGAGAACTAGCGGGAGGAGGAATGAGCAGTTCTTC.